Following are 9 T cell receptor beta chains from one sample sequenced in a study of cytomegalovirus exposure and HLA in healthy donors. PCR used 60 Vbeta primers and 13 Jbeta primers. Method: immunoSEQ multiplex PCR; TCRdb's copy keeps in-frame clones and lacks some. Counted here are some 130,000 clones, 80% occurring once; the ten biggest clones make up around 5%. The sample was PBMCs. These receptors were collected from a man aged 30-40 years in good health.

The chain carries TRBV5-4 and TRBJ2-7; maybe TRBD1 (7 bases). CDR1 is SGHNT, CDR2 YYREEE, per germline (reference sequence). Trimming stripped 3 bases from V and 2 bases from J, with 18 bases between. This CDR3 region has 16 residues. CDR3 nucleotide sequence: TGTGCCAGCAGCTCGTGGTCAGGGGGGACCCCCTACGAGCAGTACTTC. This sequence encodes CASSSWSGGTPYEQYF.

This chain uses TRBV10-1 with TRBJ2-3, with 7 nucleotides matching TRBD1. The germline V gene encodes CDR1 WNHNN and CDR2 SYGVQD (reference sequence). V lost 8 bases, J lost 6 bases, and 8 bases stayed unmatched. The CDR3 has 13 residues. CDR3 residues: CASRGGAADTQYF. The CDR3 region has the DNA TGCGCCAGCCGAGGGGGCGCAGCTGATACGCAGTATTTT.

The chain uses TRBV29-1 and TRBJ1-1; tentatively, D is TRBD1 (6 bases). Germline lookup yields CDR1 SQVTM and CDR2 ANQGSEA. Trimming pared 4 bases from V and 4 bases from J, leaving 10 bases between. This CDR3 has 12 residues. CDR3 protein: CSVGRGGTEAFF. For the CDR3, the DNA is TGCAGCGTTGGTAGAGGGGGCACTGAAGCTTTCTTT.

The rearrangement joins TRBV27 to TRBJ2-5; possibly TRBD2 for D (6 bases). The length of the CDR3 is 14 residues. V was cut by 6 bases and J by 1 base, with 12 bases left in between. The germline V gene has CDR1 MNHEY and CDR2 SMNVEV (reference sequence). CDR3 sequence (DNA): TGTGCCAGCAGCCCCCGACTAGTCCAAGAGACCCAGTACTTC. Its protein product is CASSPRLVQETQYF.

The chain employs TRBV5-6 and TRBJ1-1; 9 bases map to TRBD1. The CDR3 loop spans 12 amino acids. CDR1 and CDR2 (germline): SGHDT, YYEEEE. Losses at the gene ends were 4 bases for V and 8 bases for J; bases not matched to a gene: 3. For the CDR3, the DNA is TGTGCCAGCAGCGCGGGACAGGGAGAAGCTTTCTTT. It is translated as CASSAGQGEAFF. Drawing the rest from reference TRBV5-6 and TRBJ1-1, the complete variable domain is DAGVTQSPTHLIKTRGQQVTLRCSPKSGHDTVSWYQQALGQGPQFIFQYYEEEERQRGNFPDRFSGHQFPNYSSELNVNALLLGDSALYLCASSAGQGEAFFGQGTRLTVV.

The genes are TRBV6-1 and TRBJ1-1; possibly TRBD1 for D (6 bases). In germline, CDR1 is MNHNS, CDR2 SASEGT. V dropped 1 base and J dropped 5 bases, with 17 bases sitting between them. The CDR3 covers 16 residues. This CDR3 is CASSEGEQGWGTEAFF. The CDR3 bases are TGTGCCAGCAGTGAAGGAGAACAGGGTTGGGGAACTGAAGCTTTCTTT.

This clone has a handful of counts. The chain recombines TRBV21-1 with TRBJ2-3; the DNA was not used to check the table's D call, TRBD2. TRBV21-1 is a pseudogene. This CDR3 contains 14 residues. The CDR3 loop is CASSKTSGLHTQYF. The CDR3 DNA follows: TGTGCCAGCAGCAAGACTAGCGGGCTGCATACGCAGTATTTT.

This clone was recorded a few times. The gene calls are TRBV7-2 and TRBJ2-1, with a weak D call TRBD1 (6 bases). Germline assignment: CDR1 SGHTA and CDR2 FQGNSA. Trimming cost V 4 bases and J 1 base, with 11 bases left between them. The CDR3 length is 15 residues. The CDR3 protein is CASSYGQTSYNEQFF. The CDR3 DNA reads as TGTGCCAGCAGCTATGGACAGACTTCCTACAATGAGCAGTTCTTC.

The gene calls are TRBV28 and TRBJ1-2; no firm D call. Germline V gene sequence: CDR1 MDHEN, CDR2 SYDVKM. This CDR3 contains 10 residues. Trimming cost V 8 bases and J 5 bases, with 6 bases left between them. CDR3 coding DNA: TGTGCCAGCGGGCTATATGGCTACACCTTC. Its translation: CASGLYGYTF.